Listed here is a single T cell receptor beta chain. Profiling relied on immunoSEQ multiplex PCR, and the TCRdb table lists in-frame clones only, not all of them. The sample consists of around 19,000 clones, over 75% of them appearing once. This sample was included in a study of T cell changes during pregnancy in multiple sclerosis. Germline V gene sequence: CDR1 LNHDA, CDR2 SQIVND (reference sequence). This CDR3 has 13 amino acids. Trimming shortened V by 5 bases and J by 3 bases, and 11 bases separated the two germline ends. The TCR sequence derives from a female donor with multiple sclerosis, enrolled in a pregnancy study. Sequencing was performed on CD8+ T cells from peripheral blood mononuclear cells, taken after pregnancy. V usage is TRBV19 and J usage is TRBJ2-7; D is possibly TRBD2 (5 bases). This CDR3 reads CASSDTAVYEQYF. The CDR3 coding sequence is TGTGCCAGTAGTGACACAGCGGTCTACGAGCAGTACTTC.